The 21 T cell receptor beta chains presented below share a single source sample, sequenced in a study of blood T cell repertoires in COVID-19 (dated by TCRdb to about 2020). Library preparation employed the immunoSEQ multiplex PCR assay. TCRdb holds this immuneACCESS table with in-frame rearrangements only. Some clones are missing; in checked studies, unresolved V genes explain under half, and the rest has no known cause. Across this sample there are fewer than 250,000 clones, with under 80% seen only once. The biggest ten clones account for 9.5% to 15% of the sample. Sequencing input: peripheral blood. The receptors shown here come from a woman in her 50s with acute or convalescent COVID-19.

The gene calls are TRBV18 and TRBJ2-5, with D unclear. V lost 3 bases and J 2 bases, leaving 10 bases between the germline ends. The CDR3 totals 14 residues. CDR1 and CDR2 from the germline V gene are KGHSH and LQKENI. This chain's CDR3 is CASSPTGTQETQYF. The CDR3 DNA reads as TGTGCCAGCTCACCGACTGGTACTCAAGAGACCCAGTACTTC.

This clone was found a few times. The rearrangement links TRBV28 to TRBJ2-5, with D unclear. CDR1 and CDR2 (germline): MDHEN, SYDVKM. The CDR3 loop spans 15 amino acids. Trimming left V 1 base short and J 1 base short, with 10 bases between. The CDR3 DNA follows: TGTGCCAGCAGTTTATCAATGAGGAGCCAAGAGACCCAGTACTTC. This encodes CASSLSMRSQETQYF.

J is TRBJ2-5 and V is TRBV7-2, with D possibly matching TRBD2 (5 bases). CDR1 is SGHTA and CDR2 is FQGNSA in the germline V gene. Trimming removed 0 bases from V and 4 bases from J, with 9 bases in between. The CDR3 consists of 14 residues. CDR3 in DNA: TGTGCCAGCAGCTTAGCTCGTCGGGGAGAGACCCAGTACTTC. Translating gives CASSLARRGETQYF.

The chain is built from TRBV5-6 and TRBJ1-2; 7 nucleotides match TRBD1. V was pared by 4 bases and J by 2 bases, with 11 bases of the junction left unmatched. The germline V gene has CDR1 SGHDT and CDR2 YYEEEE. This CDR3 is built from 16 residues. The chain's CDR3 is CASSGTGTARNYGYTF. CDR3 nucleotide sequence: TGTGCCAGCAGCGGAACCGGGACAGCGAGAAACTATGGCTACACCTTC.

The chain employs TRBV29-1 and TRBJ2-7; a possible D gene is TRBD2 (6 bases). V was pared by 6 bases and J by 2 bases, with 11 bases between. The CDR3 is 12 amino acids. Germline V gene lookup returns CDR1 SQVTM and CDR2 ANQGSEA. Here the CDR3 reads CSVLAVTYEQYF. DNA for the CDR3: TGCAGCGTCTTAGCGGTGACCTACGAGCAGTACTTC.

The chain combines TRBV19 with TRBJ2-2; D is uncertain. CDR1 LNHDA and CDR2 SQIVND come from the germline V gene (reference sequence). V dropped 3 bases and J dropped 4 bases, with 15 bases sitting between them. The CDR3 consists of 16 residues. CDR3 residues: CASSILLASPTGELFF. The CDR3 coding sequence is TGTGCCAGTAGTATTCTACTGGCTAGTCCCACCGGGGAGCTGTTTTTT.

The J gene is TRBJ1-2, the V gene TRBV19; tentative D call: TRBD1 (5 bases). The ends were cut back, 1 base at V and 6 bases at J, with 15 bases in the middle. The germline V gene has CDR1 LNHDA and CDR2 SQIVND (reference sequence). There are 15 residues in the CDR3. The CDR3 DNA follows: TGTGCCAGTAGTATAGTGGTGACAGCTGGGGATGGCTACACCTTC. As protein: CASSIVVTAGDGYTF.

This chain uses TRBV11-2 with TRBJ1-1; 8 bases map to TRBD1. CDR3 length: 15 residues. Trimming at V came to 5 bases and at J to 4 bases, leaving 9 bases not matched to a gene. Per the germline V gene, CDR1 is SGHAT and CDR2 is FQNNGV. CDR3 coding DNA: TGTGCCAGCAGCCACGACAGGGGTCGTGTCACTGAAGCTTTCTTT. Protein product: CASSHDRGRVTEAFF.

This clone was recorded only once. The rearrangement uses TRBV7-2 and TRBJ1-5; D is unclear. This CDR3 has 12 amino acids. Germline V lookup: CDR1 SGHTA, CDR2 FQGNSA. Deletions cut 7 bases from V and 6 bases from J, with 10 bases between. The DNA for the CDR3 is TGTGCCAGCACCCATGGGAGTCAGCCCCAGCATTTT. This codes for CASTHGSQPQHF.

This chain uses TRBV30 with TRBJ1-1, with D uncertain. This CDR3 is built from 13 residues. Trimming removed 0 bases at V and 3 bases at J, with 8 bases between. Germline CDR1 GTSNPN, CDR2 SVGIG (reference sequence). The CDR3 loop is CAWSVGEYTEAFF. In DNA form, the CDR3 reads TGTGCCTGGAGTGTTGGTGAGTACACTGAAGCTTTCTTT.

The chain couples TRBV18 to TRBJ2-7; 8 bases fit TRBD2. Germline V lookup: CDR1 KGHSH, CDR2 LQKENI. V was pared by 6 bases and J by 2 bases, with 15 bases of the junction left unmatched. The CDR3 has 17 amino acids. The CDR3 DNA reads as TGTGCCAGCTCTCGTTCATCTCGGCGGGAGGTGGCCTACGAGCAGTACTTC. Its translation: CASSRSSRREVAYEQYF.

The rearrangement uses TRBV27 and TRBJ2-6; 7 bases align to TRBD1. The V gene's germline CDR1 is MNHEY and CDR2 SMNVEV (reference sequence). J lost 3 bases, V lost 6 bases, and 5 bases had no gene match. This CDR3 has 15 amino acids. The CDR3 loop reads CASRRQGFGANVLTF. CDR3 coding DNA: TGTGCCAGCAGACGACAGGGATTTGGGGCCAACGTCCTGACTTTC.

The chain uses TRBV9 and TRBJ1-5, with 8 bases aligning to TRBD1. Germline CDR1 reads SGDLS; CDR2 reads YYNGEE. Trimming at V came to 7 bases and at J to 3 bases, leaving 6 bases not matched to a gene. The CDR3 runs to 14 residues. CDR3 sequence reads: CASGDRSSNQPQHF. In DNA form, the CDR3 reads TGTGCCAGCGGGGACAGGTCCTCCAATCAGCCCCAGCATTTT.

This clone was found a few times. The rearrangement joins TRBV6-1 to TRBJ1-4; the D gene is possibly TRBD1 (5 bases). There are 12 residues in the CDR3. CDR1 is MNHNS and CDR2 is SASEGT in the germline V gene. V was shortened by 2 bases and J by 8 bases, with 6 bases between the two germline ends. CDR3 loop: CASSEWGEKLFF. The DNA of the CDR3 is TGTGCCAGCAGTGAATGGGGCGAAAAACTGTTTTTT.

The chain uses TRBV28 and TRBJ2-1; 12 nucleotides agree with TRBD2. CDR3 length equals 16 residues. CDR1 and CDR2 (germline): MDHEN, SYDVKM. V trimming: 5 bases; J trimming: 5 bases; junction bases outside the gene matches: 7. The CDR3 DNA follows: TGTGCCAGCAGTCTAGCGGGAGGGCCGGAGGACAATGAGCAGTTCTTC. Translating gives CASSLAGGPEDNEQFF. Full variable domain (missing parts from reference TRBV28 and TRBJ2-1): DVKVTQSSRYLVKRTGEKVFLECVQDMDHENMFWYRQDPGLGLRLIYFSYDVKMKEKGDIPEGYSVSREKKERFSLILESASTNQTSMYLCASSLAGGPEDNEQFFGPGTRLTVL.

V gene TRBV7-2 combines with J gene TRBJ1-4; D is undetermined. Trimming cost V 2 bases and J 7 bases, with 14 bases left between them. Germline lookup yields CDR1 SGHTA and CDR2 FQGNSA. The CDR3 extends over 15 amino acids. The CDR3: CASSLFLGRGEKLFF. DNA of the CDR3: TGTGCCAGCAGCTTATTCCTCGGACGGGGTGAAAAACTGTTTTTT.

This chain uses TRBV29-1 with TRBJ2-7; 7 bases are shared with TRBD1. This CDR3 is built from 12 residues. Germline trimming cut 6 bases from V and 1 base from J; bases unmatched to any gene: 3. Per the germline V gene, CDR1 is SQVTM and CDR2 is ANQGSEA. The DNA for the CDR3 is TGCAGCGTGCACAGGGGATCCTACGAGCAGTACTTC. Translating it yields CSVHRGSYEQYF.

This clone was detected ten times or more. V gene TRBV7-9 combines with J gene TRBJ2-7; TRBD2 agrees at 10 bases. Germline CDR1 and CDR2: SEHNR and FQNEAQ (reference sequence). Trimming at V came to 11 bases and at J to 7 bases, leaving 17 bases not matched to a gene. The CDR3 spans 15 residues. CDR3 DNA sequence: TGTGCCGTAGGCCAAGGAGCGGGAGGGCCAGAGGAGCAGTACTTC. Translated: CAVGQGAGGPEEQYF. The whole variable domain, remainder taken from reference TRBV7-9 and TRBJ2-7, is DTGVSQNPRHKITKRGQNVTFRCDPISEHNRLYWYRQTLGQGPEFLTYFQNEAQLEKSRLLSDRFSAERPKGSFSTLEIQRTEQGDSAMYLCAVGQGAGGPEEQYFGPGTRLTVT.

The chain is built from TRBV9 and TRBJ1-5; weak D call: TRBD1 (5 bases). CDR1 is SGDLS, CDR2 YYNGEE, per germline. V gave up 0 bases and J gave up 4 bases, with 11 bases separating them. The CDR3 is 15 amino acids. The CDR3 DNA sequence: TGTGCCAGCAGCGTAGGGGCAGGGTTTAATCAGCCCCAGCATTTT. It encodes CASSVGAGFNQPQHF.

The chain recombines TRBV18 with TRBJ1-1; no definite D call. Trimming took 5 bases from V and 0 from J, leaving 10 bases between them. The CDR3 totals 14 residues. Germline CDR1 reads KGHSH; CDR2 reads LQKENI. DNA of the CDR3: TGTGCCAGCTCAGTACAGACTATGAACACTGAAGCTTTCTTT. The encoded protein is CASSVQTMNTEAFF.

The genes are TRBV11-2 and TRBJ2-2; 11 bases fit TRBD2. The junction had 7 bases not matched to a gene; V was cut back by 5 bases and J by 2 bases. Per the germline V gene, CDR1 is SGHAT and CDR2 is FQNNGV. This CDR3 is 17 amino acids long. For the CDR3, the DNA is TGTGCCAGCAGCGCCCGCCTAGCGGGGGGTAACACCGGGGAGCTGTTTTTT. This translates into CASSARLAGGNTGELFF.